The 6 T cell receptor beta chains presented below share a single source sample, sequenced in a study of T cell clones after liver transplantation. The method was immunoSEQ multiplex PCR; TCRdb's version includes in-frame clones alone and lacks a portion of them. The data contain about 100,000 clones, around 83% of them seen just once; the ten biggest clones take up 0.85% to 1%. This specimen consisted of CD4+ T cells from blood, obtained before liver transplant. Source of these receptors: a human donor who received a liver transplant.

The rearrangement uses TRBV30 and TRBJ2-7; 10 nucleotides agree with TRBD2. This CDR3 region has 16 residues. Germline CDR1 reads GTSNPN; CDR2 reads SVGIG (reference sequence). J was trimmed by 4 bases and V by 0 bases; bases with no gene match: 9. The CDR3 sequence: CAWSVRSGRAGYEQYF. The CDR3 nucleotides read TGTGCCTGGAGTGTACGGAGCGGGAGGGCCGGGTACGAGCAGTACTTC.

The chain carries TRBV27 and TRBJ2-3, with D perhaps TRBD2 (5 bases). CDR3 length equals 15 residues. Germline V CDR1 and CDR2: MNHEY, SMNVEV (reference sequence). V was trimmed by 5 bases and J by 0 bases, leaving 12 bases between them. CDR3 amino acids: CASSGQRSSTDTQYF. The CDR3 DNA follows: TGTGCCAGCAGTGGCCAGCGGAGTAGCACAGATACGCAGTATTTT.

The rearrangement uses TRBV2 and TRBJ1-5; the D is unclear. CDR3 length: 14 amino acids. CDR1 SNHLY and CDR2 FYNNEI come from the germline V gene. V lost 6 bases and J lost 6, with 15 bases in between. CDR3 protein: CASSPGGVGQPQHF. DNA of the CDR3: TGTGCCAGCAGCCCGGGCGGGGTAGGTCAGCCCCAGCATTTT. The whole variable domain, remainder taken from reference TRBV2 and TRBJ1-5, is EPEVTQTPSHQVTQMGQEVILRCVPISNHLYFYWYRQILGQKVEFLVSFYNNEISEKSEIFDDQFSVERPDGSNFTLKIRSTKLEDSAMYFCASSPGGVGQPQHFGDGTRLSIL.

The chain recombines TRBV19 with TRBJ1-1; no reliable D call. Germline CDR1 and CDR2: LNHDA and SQIVND (reference sequence). Trimming cost V 7 bases and J 0 bases, with 6 bases left between them. The CDR3 is made up of 12 amino acids. The CDR3 coding sequence is TGTGCCAGTACCGCTTTGAACACTGAAGCTTTCTTT. Amino acid sequence: CASTALNTEAFF.

The chain joins TRBV9 to TRBJ2-2; possibly TRBD2 for D (6 bases). The CDR3 covers 16 residues. Trimming removed 0 bases at V and 2 bases at J, with 11 bases between. Germline CDR1 reads SGDLS; CDR2 reads YYNGEE. CDR3 nucleotide sequence: TGTGCCAGCAGCGTAGAGATAGGACTAAACACCGGGGAGCTGTTTTTT. Protein sequence: CASSVEIGLNTGELFF.

The rearrangement links TRBV6-6 to TRBJ2-5; 10 nucleotides align to TRBD2. The CDR3 consists of 15 residues. Losses at the gene ends were 10 bases for V and 2 bases for J; bases not matched to a gene: 10. Germline assignment: CDR1 MNHNY and CDR2 SVGAGI (reference sequence). CDR3 protein: CATSTPSGGQETQYF. The CDR3 DNA follows: TGTGCCACCTCGACCCCTAGCGGGGGACAAGAGACCCAGTACTTC.